One and the same sample provided the 24 T cell receptor beta chains below, sequenced in a study of CD8 T cells in Susac syndrome. Random hexamers primed reverse transcription of 0.5 to 1 ug RNA. TCRdb re-called the immunoSEQ multiplex PCR reads with MiXCR, one entry per CDR3 protein. This sample yields about 180,000 distinct CDR3 sequences, of which roughly 95% are seen a single time; around 0.093% belongs to the top ten. Input material: CD4+ T cells from PBMCs. All receptors come from a human donor with multiple sclerosis.

This rearrangement joins TRBV29-1 to TRBJ2-1; a weak D match, TRBD2 (6 bases). This CDR3 is built from 12 residues. CDR1 is SQVTM and CDR2 is ANQGSEA in the germline V gene. Trimming took off 7 bases at V and 6 bases at J, with 13 bases between the two ends. CDR3 DNA: TGCAGCGCCATTGGGACTGGCAATGAGCAGTTCTTC. The encoded protein is CSAIGTGNEQFF.

This clonotype was seen once. The chain has TRBV5-6 and TRBJ2-5; 7 bases are shared with TRBD1. V trimming: 1 base; J trimming: 5 bases; junction bases outside the gene matches: 5. CDR1 and CDR2 (germline): SGHDT, YYEEEE. The CDR3 runs 14 residues. The CDR3 is CASSLRRGRETQYF. CDR3 nucleotides: TGTGCCAGCAGCTTGCGAAGGGGGCGGGAGACCCAGTACTTC.

The genes are TRBV6-6 and TRBJ1-2; 7 bases line up with TRBD1. This CDR3 has 13 amino acids. With 2 bases clipped from V and 6 bases from J, the junction kept 3 bases outside the gene matches. The V gene's germline CDR1 is MNHNY and CDR2 SVGAGI (reference sequence). CDR3 in amino acids: CASSYGQENGYTF. CDR3 in DNA: TGTGCCAGCAGTTACGGACAGGAGAATGGCTACACCTTC.

The rearrangement links TRBV3-1 to TRBJ1-1; no definite D call. CDR3 size: 14 residues. The V and J ends lost 6 bases and 0 bases respectively, with 11 bases between them. Germline CDR1 and CDR2: LGHDT and YNNKEL (reference sequence). CDR3 residues: CASRDDSMNTEAFF. The CDR3 bases are TGTGCCAGCAGGGACGACTCCATGAACACTGAAGCTTTCTTT.

The rearrangement joins TRBV30 to TRBJ1-1; D gene unclear. V dropped 0 bases and J dropped 6 bases, with 8 bases sitting between them. The germline V gene encodes CDR1 GTSNPN and CDR2 SVGIG (reference sequence). The CDR3 covers 12 residues. CDR3 residues: CAWSVVGAEAFF. CDR3 DNA: TGTGCCTGGAGTGTAGTAGGCGCTGAAGCTTTCTTT.

The rearrangement links TRBV7-6 to TRBJ1-4; D not resolved. Trimming took off 5 bases at V and 0 bases at J, with 16 bases between the two ends. This CDR3 has 17 residues. Germline V gene sequence: CDR1 SGHVS, CDR2 FNYEAQ. Here the CDR3 reads CASSRWTATATNEKLFF. The CDR3 DNA sequence: TGTGCCAGCAGCCGTTGGACGGCGACCGCAACTAATGAAAAACTGTTTTTT.

This chain links TRBV30 with TRBJ1-6; 11 bases map to TRBD1. V shed 2 bases, J shed 9 bases, and the junction held 9 bases outside the gene matches. From germline, CDR1 is GTSNPN and CDR2 SVGIG (reference sequence). This CDR3 has 16 residues. CDR3 in DNA: TGTGCCTGGAGTTTTCGGGGACAGGGGGTGGCTTCACCCCTCCACTTT. Its protein is CAWSFRGQGVASPLHF. Looking up the rest from reference TRBV30 and TRBJ1-6 gives the full variable domain: SQTIHQWPATLVQPVGSPLSLECTVEGTSNPNLYWYRQAAGRGLQLLFYSVGIGQISSEVPQNLSASRPQDRQFILSSKKLLLSDSGFYLCAWSFRGQGVASPLHFGNGTRLTVT.

In DNA, the CDR3 is TGTGCCAGCAGCCAGGGGGTGGTTGGCTACACCTTC. Encoded protein: CASSQGVVGYTF. This chain uses TRBV3-1 with TRBJ1-2, with D possibly being TRBD1 (5 bases). The germline V gene has CDR1 LGHDT and CDR2 YNNKEL (reference sequence). The CDR3 covers 12 residues. V lost 3 bases to trimming and J lost 7 bases, with 9 bases between them. Full variable domain (remainder filled in from reference TRBV3-1 and TRBJ1-2): DTAVSQTPKYLVTQMGNDKSIKCEQNLGHDTMYWYKQDSKKFLKIMFSYNNKELIINETVPNRFSPKSPDKAHLNLHINSLELGDSAVYFCASSQGVVGYTFGSGTRLTVV.

This chain links TRBV30 with TRBJ1-2, with D possibly matching TRBD1 (6 bases). This CDR3 has 13 residues. V lost 4 bases and J 2 bases, leaving 11 bases between the germline ends. Germline V gives CDR1 GTSNPN, CDR2 SVGIG (reference sequence). The CDR3, as DNA: TGTGCCTGGAATACAGGGAAAAACTATGGCTACACCTTC. Amino acids: CAWNTGKNYGYTF.

This chain links TRBV20-1 with TRBJ1-5, with a weak D call TRBD1 (6 bases). Germline loops: CDR1 DFQATT, CDR2 SNEGSKA (reference sequence). The V end was cut by 0 bases, the J end by 3 bases, with 9 bases between. The CDR3 length is 14 residues. The CDR3 coding sequence is TGCAGTGCTAGAGATGGACAGTACAATCAGCCCCAGCATTTT. Translating it yields CSARDGQYNQPQHF.

The V and J genes are TRBV3-1 and TRBJ2-7, with D possibly being TRBD1 (6 bases). The ends were cut back, 1 base at V and 0 bases at J, with 10 bases in the middle. CDR3 length equals 15 residues. Germline V CDR1 and CDR2: LGHDT, YNNKEL (reference sequence). CDR3 DNA: TGTGCCAGCAGCCAAGGGGGGACAATCTCCTACGAGCAGTACTTC. It codes for CASSQGGTISYEQYF.

CDR3 amino acids: CASSAFTAVGESGYTF. As DNA, the CDR3 is TGTGCCAGCAGCGCCTTTACGGCTGTGGGAGAGAGTGGCTACACCTTC. The chain combines TRBV9 with TRBJ1-2; D gene ambiguous. CDR3 length equals 16 residues. The V gene lost 3 bases and the J gene lost 7 bases, with 22 bases spanning the gap. Germline values: CDR1 SGDLS, CDR2 YYNGEE.

The chain links TRBV7-8 to TRBJ2-7, with 8 nucleotides matching TRBD1. V shed 5 bases, J shed 3 bases, and the junction held 6 bases outside the gene matches. The CDR3 spans 14 residues. Germline V gene data show CDR1 as SGHVS and CDR2 as FQNEAQ. DNA of the CDR3: TGTGCCAGCAGCCTGGACAGGGTGAACTACGAGCAGTACTTC. Protein product: CASSLDRVNYEQYF.

In this sample, this clonotype turned up once. The chain carries TRBV5-6 and TRBJ1-5, with 7 bases fitting TRBD1. CDR1 SGHDT and CDR2 YYEEEE come from the germline V gene. Trimming cost V 0 bases and J 3 bases; bases outside gene matches: 3. The CDR3 has 15 residues. The CDR3 DNA follows: TGTGCCAGCAGCTTGGTGGACAGGATCAATCAGCCCCAGCATTTT. It translates to CASSLVDRINQPQHF.

V usage is TRBV6-6 and J usage is TRBJ2-6; D possibly matches TRBD1 or TRBD2 (5 bases each). Trimming cost V 3 bases and J 3 bases, with 12 bases left between them. Germline CDR1 MNHNY, CDR2 SVGAGI (reference sequence). The CDR3 loop spans 16 amino acids. CDR3 amino acids: CASSYPGPGGANVLTF. For the CDR3, the DNA is TGTGCCAGCAGTTATCCGGGACCAGGTGGGGCCAACGTCCTGACTTTC.

This clonotype has only one observation. The J gene is TRBJ2-2, the V gene TRBV2, with 11 nucleotides matching TRBD1. With V trimmed by 7 bases and J by 4 bases, 2 bases remained unmatched. CDR3 size: 14 residues. The germline CDR1 and CDR2 sequences are SNHLY and FYNNEI. The CDR3 nucleotides read TGTGCCAGCACGGGACAGGGGGGCACCGGGGAGCTGTTTTTT. Translated, it gives CASTGQGGTGELFF.

The chain couples TRBV3-1 to TRBJ1-1; D is undetermined. The V gene lost 1 base and the J gene lost 1 base, with 10 bases spanning the gap. From germline, CDR1 is LGHDT and CDR2 YNNKEL (reference sequence). CDR3 length equals 15 residues. The DNA for the CDR3 is TGTGCCAGCAGCCAAGTAAGGCCACCGAACACTGAAGCTTTCTTT. Residues: CASSQVRPPNTEAFF.

The chain has TRBV4-1 and TRBJ2-5; D is possibly TRBD2 (6 bases). The CDR3 totals 15 residues. Trimming pared 5 bases from V and 0 bases from J, leaving 13 bases between. The germline V gene has CDR1 MGHRA and CDR2 YSYEKL. DNA for the CDR3: TGCGCCAGCAGCTATGGGGGGAGAGACCAAGAGACCCAGTACTTC. It translates to CASSYGGRDQETQYF.

The chain recombines TRBV7-7 with TRBJ2-5; TRBD2 might be the D (6 bases). This CDR3 region has 13 residues. V dropped 4 bases and J dropped 1 base, with 7 bases sitting between them. CDR1 and CDR2 (germline): SSHAT, FNYEAQ (reference sequence). In DNA, the CDR3 is TGTGCCAGCAGCTCGGGACTCCAAGAGACCCAGTACTTC. Residues: CASSSGLQETQYF. Drawing the rest from reference TRBV7-7 and TRBJ2-5, the complete variable domain is GAGVSQSPRYKVTKRGQDVTLRCDPISSHATLYWYQQALGQGPEFLTYFNYEAQPDKSGLPSDRFSAERPEGSISTLTIQRTEQRDSAMYRCASSSGLQETQYFGPGTRLLVL.

The CDR3 is CSARDRGGDTEAFF. The CDR3 region has the DNA TGCAGTGCTAGAGATCGCGGGGGTGACACTGAAGCTTTCTTT. The V gene is TRBV20-1, the J gene TRBJ1-1; perhaps TRBD1 as D (5 bases). Trimming took 0 bases from V and 3 from J, leaving 11 bases between them. Germline V CDR1 and CDR2: DFQATT, SNEGSKA (reference sequence). This CDR3 spans 14 amino acids.

The chain employs TRBV2 and TRBJ2-4; 8 nucleotides match TRBD1. Germline V lookup: CDR1 SNHLY, CDR2 FYNNEI. CDR3 length: 20 amino acids. V was pared by 6 bases and J by 2 bases, with 21 bases of the junction left unmatched. The CDR3: CASREGQDSLPGLTKNIQYF. CDR3 nucleotide sequence: TGTGCCAGCAGGGAGGGACAGGATTCCTTGCCGGGATTAACCAAAAACATTCAGTACTTC.

DNA for the CDR3: TGCAGCGCCTCTGGGAGGGGACCTAATGAAAAACTGTTTTTT. Protein product: CSASGRGPNEKLFF. V gene TRBV29-1 combines with J gene TRBJ1-4; D possibly corresponds to TRBD1 (5 bases). The CDR3 length is 14 residues. The germline V gene encodes CDR1 SQVTM and CDR2 ANQGSEA. V was cut by 7 bases and J by 3 bases, with 15 bases left in between. The entire variable domain, with the rest obtained from reference TRBV29-1 and TRBJ1-4, is as follows: SAVISQKPSRDICQRGTSLTIQCQVDSQVTMMFWYRQQPGQSLTLIATANQGSEATYESGFVIDKFPISRPNLTFSTLTVSNMSPEDSSIYLCSASGRGPNEKLFFGSGTQLSVL.

A few counts support this clonotype. This rearrangement joins TRBV12-3 or TRBV12-4 to TRBJ2-3; D is ambiguous. V was trimmed by 3 bases and J by 5 bases, leaving 3 bases between them. The CDR3 spans 11 residues. The CDR3 here is CASSFRDTQYF. CDR3 DNA sequence: TGTGCCAGCAGTTTCCGAGATACGCAGTATTTT.

The V call is TRBV24-1, the J call TRBJ2-5; D remains unclear. Germline V gene sequence: CDR1 KGHDR, CDR2 SFDVKD. Trimming took off 3 bases at V and 5 bases at J, with 9 bases between the two ends. The CDR3 contains 13 residues. The CDR3 reads CATSDPPLETQYF. The CDR3 DNA sequence: TGTGCCACCAGTGATCCTCCCTTGGAGACCCAGTACTTC.